This record concerns one TCR beta chain sequence. No antigen is known for it. This sample is part of a study of cytomegalovirus exposure and HLA in healthy donors. Study-level results: Specificity for CMV antigens was confirmed in vitro for a few of the CMV-associated chains. The authors later found HLA-associated TCR beta chains more clonally expanded than equally common others.

The germline CDR1 and CDR2 sequences are ENHRY and SYGVKD. V lost 7 bases and J 7 bases, leaving 17 bases between the germline ends. The CDR3 has 15 residues. Primers: 60 Vbeta forward and 13 Jbeta reverse. Sequenced by immunoSEQ multiplex PCR; TCRdb stores in-frame clones only, minus some. This sample yields about 140,000 clones, of which 70% to 80% are seen a single time; over 2% belongs to the top ten. Donors had nominal health at sampling but likely had unrecorded immune exposures. This sequence was found in a woman younger than 35 in good health and CMV-seropositive. The rearrangement uses TRBV10-3 and TRBJ1-6; D perhaps matches TRBD1 (6 bases). The sequencing input was PBMCs. Here the CDR3 reads CAITGGAGANSPLHF. CDR3 sequence (DNA): TGTGCCATCACGGGAGGGGCAGGGGCCAATTCACCCCTCCACTTT.